The next 21 T cell receptor beta chains were all read from a single sample in a study of early T cells in non-severe SARS-CoV-2 infection. One entry per CDR3 protein, called by TCRdb with MiXCR from the 5' RACE reads. The data hold roughly 54,000 distinct CDR3 sequences, with 5.6% observed a single time. Sequenced: whole blood. These receptors were obtained from an adult who was a healthcare worker with PCR-confirmed SARS-CoV-2 infection or an uninfected control (not recorded which).

CDR3 nucleotide sequence: TGCGCCAGCAGCCAAGGGATGTTAGAGACCCAGTACTTC. Its translation is CASSQGMLETQYF. The gene calls are TRBV4-1 and TRBJ2-5; D not resolved. Trimming left V 1 base short and J 4 bases short, with 7 bases between. Germline V gene lookup returns CDR1 MGHRA and CDR2 YSYEKL. The CDR3 spans 13 residues.

This clonotype turned up a few times. The rearrangement uses TRBV18 and TRBJ1-2; maybe TRBD1 (5 bases). The CDR3 has 14 amino acids. Trimming took 1 base from V and 6 from J, leaving 12 bases between them. From germline, CDR1 is KGHSH and CDR2 LQKENI. The CDR3 DNA is TGTGCCAGCTCACCACTGGGAGGGGTTCATGGCTACACCTTC. Protein sequence: CASSPLGGVHGYTF.

Note on this clonotype: A much larger clone lies a single base off, so this may be a read error. V is TRBV18 and J is TRBJ2-7; weak D call: TRBD2 (5 bases). This CDR3 has 14 amino acids. Germline loops: CDR1 KGHSH, CDR2 LQKENI. V dropped 2 bases and J dropped 5 bases, with 13 bases sitting between them. CDR3 bases: TGTGCCAGCTCACCAGAACCAGCTAGCAACGAGCAGTACTTC. Its protein product is CASSPEPASNEQYF.

In this sample, this clonotype turned up many times. The CDR3 here is CSVETSDRAFFQYF. In DNA, the CDR3 is TGCAGCGTTGAAACGAGTGACAGGGCGTTTTTTCAGTACTTC. The chain carries TRBV29-1 and TRBJ2-4; 7 bases line up with TRBD1. Unmatched junction bases numbered 12, after V lost 2 bases and J lost 11 bases. This CDR3 contains 14 residues. CDR1 and CDR2 from the germline V gene are SQVTM and ANQGSEA.

This clonotype was seen only a few times. CDR3 in amino acids: CASSLGSEYF. The CDR3, as DNA: TGTGCCAGCAGTTTAGGATCGGAGTACTTC. The chain uses TRBV2 and TRBJ2-7, with unresolved D. There are 10 residues in the CDR3. The germline CDR1 and CDR2 sequences are SNHLY and FYNNEI. The V gene lost 5 bases and the J gene lost 11 bases, with 10 bases spanning the gap.

The chain combines TRBV3-1 with TRBJ1-2; D is perhaps TRBD1 (5 bases). This CDR3 comprises 14 residues. Per germline, CDR1 LGHDT and CDR2 YNNKEL (reference sequence). Between the trimmed V and J ends, which lost 2 bases and 2 bases, there was a span of 9 bases. CDR3 sequence (DNA): TGTGCCAGCAGCCAATGGGGGGTAAACTATGGCTACACCTTC. Protein sequence: CASSQWGVNYGYTF.

By frequency in the sample, this clonotype is medium-sized. The chain joins TRBV5-1 to TRBJ1-2, with TRBD1 matching over 8 bases. CDR1 and CDR2 from the germline V gene are SGHRS and YFSETQ. V dropped 0 bases and J dropped 6; count of bases not matched to a gene: 4. The CDR3 totals 14 residues. The CDR3 protein is CASSLAGGADGYTF. CDR3 DNA sequence: TGCGCCAGCAGCTTGGCAGGGGGCGCCGATGGCTACACCTTC.

This clonotype turned up a few times. The chain combines TRBV5-4 with TRBJ2-3; 9 bases are a match to TRBD2. This CDR3 is 14 amino acids long. Per germline, CDR1 SGHNT and CDR2 YYREEE (reference sequence). The ends lost 4 bases at V and 3 bases at J; junction bases unmatched: 3. CDR3 loop: CASSATSGTDTQYF. The CDR3 DNA sequence: TGTGCCAGCAGCGCGACTAGCGGTACAGATACGCAGTATTTT. The full variable domain, its missing parts supplied by reference TRBV5-4 and TRBJ2-3, is ETGVTQSPTHLIKTRGQQVTLRCSSQSGHNTVSWYQQALGQGPQFIFQYYREEENGRGNFPPRFSGLQFPNYSSELNVNALELDDSALYLCASSATSGTDTQYFGPGTRLTVL.

This clonotype came up a few times. The rearrangement joins TRBV12-3 or TRBV12-4 to TRBJ2-1; 7 positions agree with TRBD2. The V segment lost 6 bases and the J segment 2 bases; nucleotides outside the gene matches: 7. The CDR3 runs to 15 residues. The CDR3 region has the DNA TGTGCCAGCAGGGGGCGGGGGTCCACCTACAATGAGCAGTTCTTC. Translating it yields CASRGRGSTYNEQFF.

The chain joins TRBV20-1 to TRBJ2-3; D possibly corresponds to TRBD2 (6 bases). V lost 0 bases and J lost 5, with 12 bases in between. The CDR3 covers 14 residues. Germline loops: CDR1 DFQATT, CDR2 SNEGSKA (reference sequence). The CDR3, as DNA: TGCAGTGCTAGAGAGGGGGGACGGCGAGATACGCAGTATTTT. This gives the protein CSAREGGRRDTQYF.

This clonotype was counted many times. The chain recombines TRBV14 with TRBJ2-7; D remains unclear. The CDR3 consists of 12 residues. The germline CDR1 and CDR2 sequences are SGHDN and FVKESK. V gave up 4 bases and J gave up 2 bases, with 6 bases separating them. The DNA of the CDR3 is TGTGCCAGCAGCCGCGGACCCTACGAGCAGTACTTC. This translates into CASSRGPYEQYF.

The V gene is TRBV7-3, the J gene TRBJ2-7; D remains unclear. Trimming took 1 base from V and 6 from J, leaving 7 bases between them. This CDR3 has 12 amino acids. Per germline, CDR1 SGHTA and CDR2 FQGTGA. CDR3 in amino acids: CASSLNGREQYF. CDR3 DNA: TGTGCCAGCAGCTTAAACGGTCGCGAGCAGTACTTC.

This clonotype has only a few counts. The chain joins TRBV13 to TRBJ1-1; D gene uncertain. The V and J ends lost 4 bases and 2 bases respectively, with 8 bases between them. Germline V CDR1 and CDR2: PRHDT, FYEKMQ (reference sequence). The CDR3 sequence is 13 residues long. The CDR3 region has the DNA TGTGCCAGCAGCTCCCCCCGAAACACTGAAGCTTTCTTT. This translates into CASSSPRNTEAFF.

This clonotype has just a few counts. V is TRBV5-4 and J is TRBJ2-7; TRBD2 might be the D (6 bases). V gave up 2 bases and J gave up 3 bases, with 15 bases separating them. The CDR3 runs to 15 residues. The germline CDR1 and CDR2 sequences are SGHNT and YYREEE (reference sequence). The CDR3 spells CASSFNHFGGYEQYF. CDR3 sequence (DNA): TGTGCCAGCAGCTTTAATCACTTCGGGGGCTACGAGCAGTACTTC.

The chain employs TRBV6-1 and TRBJ2-2; 7 nucleotides line up with TRBD1. Germline V CDR1 and CDR2: MNHNS, SASEGT. The CDR3 is made up of 15 amino acids. V lost 6 bases and J lost 1; bases outside the gene matches: 5. CDR3 loop: CASSGQVQNTGELFF. The DNA of the CDR3 is TGTGCCAGCAGCGGACAGGTTCAGAACACCGGGGAGCTGTTTTTT.

This clonotype was counted ten times or more. The chain links TRBV7-9 to TRBJ1-6; no firm D call. The V gene's germline CDR1 is SEHNR and CDR2 FQNEAQ (reference sequence). The V end lost 5 bases, the J end lost 9 bases, and 14 bases lay between the germline ends. The CDR3 covers 14 residues. CDR3 coding DNA: TGTGCCAGCAGCCGAGCCGACCGTCGTTCACCCCTCCACTTT. This sequence encodes CASSRADRRSPLHF.

This clonotype has at least ten counts. This sequence joins TRBV2 and TRBJ1-5; D call uncertain. The CDR3 spans 15 residues. The V and J ends lost 2 bases and 3 bases respectively, with 11 bases between them. Germline V lookup: CDR1 SNHLY, CDR2 FYNNEI. Here the CDR3 reads CASSERGVSNQPQHF. As DNA, the CDR3 is TGTGCCAGCAGTGAACGGGGAGTGTCCAATCAGCCCCAGCATTTT.

There are a few counts of this clonotype. This chain joins TRBV3-1 and TRBJ2-1; D ambiguous. The V end was cut by 2 bases, the J end by 9 bases, with 11 bases between. This CDR3 contains 13 residues. Germline values: CDR1 LGHDT, CDR2 YNNKEL (reference sequence). The CDR3 is CASSQFLHSEQFF. As DNA, the CDR3 is TGTGCCAGCAGCCAATTCCTTCACAGTGAGCAGTTCTTC.

The sample holds one count of this clonotype. The chain employs TRBV13 and TRBJ1-1, with D unclear. Per germline, CDR1 PRHDT and CDR2 FYEKMQ (reference sequence). V gave up 5 bases and J gave up 5 bases, with 18 bases separating them. The CDR3 consists of 15 residues. The CDR3 loop reads CASSTRGILRTEAFF. CDR3 nucleotides: TGTGCCAGCAGCACTCGAGGTATATTAAGAACTGAAGCTTTCTTT.

This clonotype was recorded at least ten times. The CDR3 DNA reads as TGTGCCAGCAGTATAGGGCAGAACACCGGGGAGCTGTTTTTT. Translated: CASSIGQNTGELFF. V and J are TRBV27 and TRBJ2-2; D is unclear. This CDR3 has 14 amino acids. Trimming removed 5 bases at V and 1 base at J, with 8 bases between. Germline loops: CDR1 MNHEY, CDR2 SMNVEV (reference sequence).

This clonotype has a count of ten or more. This chain links TRBV7-2 with TRBJ2-3, with 9 positions matching TRBD2. This CDR3 is built from 15 residues. J was trimmed by 7 bases and V by 8 bases; bases with no gene match: 13. CDR1 and CDR2 (germline): SGHTA, FQGNSA. CDR3 protein: CASARAGLATNTQYF. CDR3 nucleotide sequence: TGTGCCAGCGCGAGAGCGGGACTAGCCACGAATACGCAGTATTTT.